This passage covers 6 T cell receptor beta chains from one sample sequenced in a study of persistence of HIV-infected CD4 T cells. Which antigens these TCRs recognize remains unknown. Cells were stimulated with CMV-infected fibroblast lysates at roughly 10 ug/mL. CD40L-negative CD69-negative CD45RO-high memory CD4+ T cells were sorted as populations depleted of antigen-responding cells. The libraries were made with immunoSEQ version 4 in survey mode. This table comes from immunoSEQ multiplex PCR, and its TCRdb copy is limited to in-frame clones, with some not included. The sample has about 33,000 clones, 80% to 90% seen once; the top ten hold about 0.86%. Specimen: CD4+ T cells sorted from PBMCs after 18-hour stimulation, collected from a patient who received antiretroviral therapy. The source of these receptors is an adult man with HIV who was CMV-seropositive.

The chain has TRBV5-1 and TRBJ2-3; unclear D gene. Trimming removed 4 bases at V and 2 bases at J, with 11 bases between. Germline assignment: CDR1 SGHRS and CDR2 YFSETQ. The CDR3 has 14 amino acids. CDR3 amino acids: CASSKDTDTDTQYF. The CDR3 DNA reads TGCGCCAGCAGCAAAGACACCGACACAGATACGCAGTATTTT.

This chain uses TRBV19 with TRBJ2-2, with 10 positions matching TRBD2. This CDR3 spans 15 amino acids. The V segment lost 1 base and the J segment 6 bases; nucleotides outside the gene matches: 2. From germline, CDR1 is LNHDA and CDR2 SQIVND (reference sequence). CDR3 amino acids: CASSIGLAGAGELFF. The CDR3 bases are TGTGCCAGTAGTATAGGGCTAGCGGGGGCCGGGGAGCTGTTTTTT.

V and J are TRBV3-1 (or the pseudogene TRBV3-2) and TRBJ1-1; possible D gene TRBD1, 5 bases. CDR1 is LGHDT and CDR2 is YNNKEL in the germline V gene (reference sequence). The CDR3 is 16 residues long. The ends were cut back, 1 base at V and 0 bases at J, with 12 bases in the middle. DNA for the CDR3: TGTGCCAGCAGCCAAGTGTCAGGGTGGATGAACACTGAAGCTTTCTTT. The encoded protein is CASSQVSGWMNTEAFF.

The CDR3: CASSIQGLSNGYTF. The CDR3 coding sequence is TGTGCCAGTAGTATTCAGGGACTCTCTAATGGCTACACCTTC. The J gene is TRBJ1-2, the V gene TRBV19; possible D gene TRBD1, 5 bases. V lost 3 bases and J 6 bases, leaving 14 bases between the germline ends. Germline CDR1 and CDR2: LNHDA and SQIVND (reference sequence). CDR3 length: 14 residues.

The CDR3 nucleotides read TGTGCCAGCAGCTTAGCGGGTACCTCCTACGAGCAGTACTTC. Protein: CASSLAGTSYEQYF. The chain combines TRBV7-8 with TRBJ2-7; D call uncertain. Germline lookup yields CDR1 SGHVS and CDR2 FQNEAQ. V shed 0 bases and J shed 0 bases, with 6 bases lying between them. This CDR3 region has 14 residues.

This clone came up once. CDR3 coding DNA: TGTGCCAGCAGCCGGGACTTCCTTAATTCACCCCTCCACTTT. As protein: CASSRDFLNSPLHF. This chain connects TRBV7-2 to TRBJ1-6; D perhaps matches TRBD1 (5 bases). The germline V gene encodes CDR1 SGHTA and CDR2 FQGNSA. This CDR3 spans 14 amino acids. The ends were cut back, 5 bases at V and 6 bases at J, with 11 bases in the middle.